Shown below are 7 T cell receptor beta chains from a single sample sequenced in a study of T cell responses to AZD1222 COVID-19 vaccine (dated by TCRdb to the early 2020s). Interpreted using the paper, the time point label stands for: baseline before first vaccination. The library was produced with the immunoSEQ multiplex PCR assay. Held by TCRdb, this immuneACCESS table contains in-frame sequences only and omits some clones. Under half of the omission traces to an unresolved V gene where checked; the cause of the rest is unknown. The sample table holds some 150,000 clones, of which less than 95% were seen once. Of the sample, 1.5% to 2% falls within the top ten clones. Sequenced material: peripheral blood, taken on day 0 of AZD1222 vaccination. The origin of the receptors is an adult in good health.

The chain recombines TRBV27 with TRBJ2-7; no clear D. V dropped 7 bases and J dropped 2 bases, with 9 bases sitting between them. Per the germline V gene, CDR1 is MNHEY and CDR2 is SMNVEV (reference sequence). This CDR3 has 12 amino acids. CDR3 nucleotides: TGTGCCAGCATTAGCCGAACCTACGAGCAGTACTTC. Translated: CASISRTYEQYF.

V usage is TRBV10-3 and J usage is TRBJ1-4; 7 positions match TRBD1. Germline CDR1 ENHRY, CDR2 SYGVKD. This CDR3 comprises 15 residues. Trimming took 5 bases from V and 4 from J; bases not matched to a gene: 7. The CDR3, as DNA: TGTGCCATCAGTAGGAGCCGGGACAGTAATGAAAAACTGTTTTTT. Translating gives CAISRSRDSNEKLFF.

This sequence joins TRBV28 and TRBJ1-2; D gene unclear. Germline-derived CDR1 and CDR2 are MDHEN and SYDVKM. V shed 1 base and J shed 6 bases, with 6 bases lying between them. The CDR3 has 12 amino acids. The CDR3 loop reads CASSLLRDGYTF. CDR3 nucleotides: TGTGCCAGCAGTTTATTAAGGGATGGCTACACCTTC.

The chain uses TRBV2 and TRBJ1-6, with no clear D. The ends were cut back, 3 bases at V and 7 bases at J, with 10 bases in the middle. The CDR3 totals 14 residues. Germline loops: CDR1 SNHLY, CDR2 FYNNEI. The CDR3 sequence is CASSDGRKNSPLHF. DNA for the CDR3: TGTGCCAGCAGTGACGGACGGAAAAATTCACCCCTCCACTTT.

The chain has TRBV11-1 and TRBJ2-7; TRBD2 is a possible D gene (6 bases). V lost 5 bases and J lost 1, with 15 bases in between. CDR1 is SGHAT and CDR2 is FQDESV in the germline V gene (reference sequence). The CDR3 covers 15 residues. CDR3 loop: CASSTRWGESYEQYF. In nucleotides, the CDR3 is TGTGCCAGCAGCACCCGATGGGGGGAATCCTACGAGCAGTACTTC.

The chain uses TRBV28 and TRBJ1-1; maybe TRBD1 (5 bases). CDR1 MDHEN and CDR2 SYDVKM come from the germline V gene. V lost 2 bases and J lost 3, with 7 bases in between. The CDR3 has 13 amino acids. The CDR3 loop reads CASSLGGDTEAFF. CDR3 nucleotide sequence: TGTGCCAGCAGTTTAGGGGGGGACACTGAAGCTTTCTTT. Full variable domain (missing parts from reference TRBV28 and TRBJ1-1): DVKVTQSSRYLVKRTGEKVFLECVQDMDHENMFWYRQDPGLGLRLIYFSYDVKMKEKGDIPEGYSVSREKKERFSLILESASTNQTSMYLCASSLGGDTEAFFGQGTRLTVV.

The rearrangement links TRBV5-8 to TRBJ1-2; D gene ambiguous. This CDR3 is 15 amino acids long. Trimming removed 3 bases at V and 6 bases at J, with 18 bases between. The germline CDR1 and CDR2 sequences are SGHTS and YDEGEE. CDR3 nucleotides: TGTGCCAGCAGCTCAGATCGGCGGGCCGGGGATGGCTACACCTTC. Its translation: CASSSDRRAGDGYTF.